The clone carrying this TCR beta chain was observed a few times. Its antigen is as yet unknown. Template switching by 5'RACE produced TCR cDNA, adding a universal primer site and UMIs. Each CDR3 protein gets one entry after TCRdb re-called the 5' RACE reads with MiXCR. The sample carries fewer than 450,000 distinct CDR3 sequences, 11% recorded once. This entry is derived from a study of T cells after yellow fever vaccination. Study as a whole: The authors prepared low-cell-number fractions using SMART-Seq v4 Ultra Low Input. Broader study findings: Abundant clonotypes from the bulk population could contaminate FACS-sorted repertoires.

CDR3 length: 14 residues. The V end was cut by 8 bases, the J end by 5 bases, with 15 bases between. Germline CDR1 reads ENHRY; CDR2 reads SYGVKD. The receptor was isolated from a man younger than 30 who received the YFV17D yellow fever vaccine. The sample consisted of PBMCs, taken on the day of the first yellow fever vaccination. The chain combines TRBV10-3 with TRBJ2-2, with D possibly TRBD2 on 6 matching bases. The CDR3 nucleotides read TGTGCCATCTTCGGGGGTACGGGGACCGGGGAGCTGTTTTTT. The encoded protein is CAIFGGTGTGELFF.